This T cell receptor beta chain was recovered during a study of blood T cell repertoires in COVID-19. Study-wide background: Sites in the United States, Italy and Spain provided acute and convalescent COVID-19 samples. Nucleic acid was either cDNA or gDNA, and it came from T cells, B-cell-depleted T cells, or PBMCs.

Per the germline V gene, CDR1 is SGDLS and CDR2 is YYNGEE. After removal of 5 bases from V and 5 bases from J, the junction contained 10 bases not matched to a gene. This CDR3 contains 16 residues. Original data processing: Amplifying reference gene primers gave estimates of nucleated cell counts. Profiled with immunoSEQ multiplex PCR; TCRdb holds only in-frame clones, not every one. That table furnishes V, J and clone size, whereas the DNA furnished D and trimming. The sample gives about 80,000 clones, roughly 88% of which show up once; around 7.2% is in the top ten. V gene TRBV9 combines with J gene TRBJ2-2; 9 nucleotides line up with TRBD1. Sequenced input: peripheral blood. This clonotype originated in a woman older than 75 with acute or convalescent COVID-19. CDR3 sequence reads: CASSTGGSWATGELFF. The CDR3 region has the DNA TGTGCCAGCAGTACAGGGGGCAGTTGGGCAACCGGGGAGCTGTTTTTT.